This TCR beta chain was identified during a study of T cells expressing NK-cell markers. TCRdb reworked the 5' RACE reads into one entry per CDR3 protein, no DNA. The specimen's table records around 550,000 distinct CDR3 sequences. This CDR3 has 15 amino acids. Per germline, CDR1 DFQATT and CDR2 SNEGSKA (reference sequence). The chain joins TRBV20-1 to TRBJ1-6. The specimen sequenced was blood T cells: a sorted CD56 or NKG2C T cell subset, CD4+ or CD8+ T cells, or bulk PBMC T cells (not recorded which). The sequence came from a man aged 18 to 29 in good health. CDR3 region: CSASPGSSYNSPLHF.